One T cell receptor (beta chain) is described in this entry. What it recognizes is unknown. The CDR3 is 13 residues long. Germline V gene lookup returns CDR1 SGHAT and CDR2 FQNNGV. V gave up 0 bases and J gave up 10 bases, with 12 bases separating them. With 60 Vbeta and 13 Jbeta primers, the PCR was carried out. Clones were sequenced by immunoSEQ multiplex PCR, and TCRdb holds only the in-frame ones, with some missing. Of more than 90,000 clones listed, 74% were seen once; the top ten hold around 5%. The data were taken from a study of cytomegalovirus exposure and HLA in healthy donors. Overall study findings and caveats: Analyses of presence/absence relied on an assumption of roughly uniform sequencing depth across donors. A previous analysis found most TCR beta V segments productive roughly 87% or roughly 30% of the time. Looking again later, the authors saw that most CMV-associated TCR beta chains seemed HLA-restricted. Other equally common chains were less clonally expanded than HLA-associated TCR beta chains, a later analysis showed.

This chain links TRBV11-2 with TRBJ1-1, with D unclear. Sequencing was carried out using PBMCs. The sequence was obtained from a man younger than 45 in good health and CMV-seropositive. The chain's CDR3 is CASSLETLGRAFF. The DNA of the CDR3 is TGTGCCAGCAGCTTAGAGACCTTAGGGAGAGCTTTCTTT.